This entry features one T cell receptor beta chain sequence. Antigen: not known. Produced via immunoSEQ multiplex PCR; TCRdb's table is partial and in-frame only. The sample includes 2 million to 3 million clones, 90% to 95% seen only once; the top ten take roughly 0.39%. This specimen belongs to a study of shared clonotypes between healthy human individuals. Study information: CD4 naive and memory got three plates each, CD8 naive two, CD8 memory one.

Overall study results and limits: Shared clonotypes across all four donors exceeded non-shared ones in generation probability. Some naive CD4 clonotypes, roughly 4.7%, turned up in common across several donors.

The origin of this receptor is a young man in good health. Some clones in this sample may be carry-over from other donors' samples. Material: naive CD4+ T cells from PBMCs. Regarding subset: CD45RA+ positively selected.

CDR3 nucleotides: TGTGCCAGCAGCTCTATAGGGGGGACTGAAGCTTTCTTT. Encoded protein: CASSSIGGTEAFF. The chain carries TRBV6-1 and TRBJ1-1; D is possibly TRBD1 (6 bases). Trimming cost V 6 bases and J 5 bases, with 13 bases left between them. From germline, CDR1 is MNHNS and CDR2 SASEGT. The length of the CDR3 is 13 residues.